This TCR beta chain came from a study of blood T cell repertoires in COVID-19 (dated by TCRdb to 2020 to 2021). About the full investigation: The collaborator samples originated in the United States, Italy and Spain and spanned the acute and convalescent phases of COVID-19. Samples came from the ongoing ImmuneRACE study (first 160 participants) plus 1,254 subjects from 6 global collaborators. Sample metadata almost always included a de-identified subject ID, COVID-19 status, age in years and sex. The prospective study material was composed of cDNA or gDNA derived from T cells, B-cell-depleted T cells, or PBMCs. Where HLA class I and class II types were available, the types were taken from metadata supplied by the sample provider, not from assay-based typing. A freely available public database, intended as a resource for researchers studying the immune response to SARS-CoV-2, is where the repertoires were released. Deeply sampled blood TCRbeta repertoires from subjects exposed to, actively infected with, or recovered from COVID-19 were included in the dataset.

The immunoSEQ Assay, a bias-controlled multiplex PCR, was used to amplify TCRbeta CDR3 regions from genomic DNA. The published analysis was carried out like this. The number of nucleated cells in each sample was estimated by amplification of reference gene primers within the assay. Sequence reads were collapsed and filtered to measure the absolute abundance of every unique TCRbeta CDR3 rearrangement. For each sample, productive Simpson clonality was calculated by taking the square root of Simpson's diversity index across productive rearrangements. The immuneACCESS repertoire file appears here via TCRdb, limited to in-frame rearrangements. These files lack a portion of the clones; in checked studies, under half of the deficit traces to unresolved V genes, and the cause of the others is not known. Clone size and V and J calls were adopted from that table, with D and trimming inferred from the DNA. The sample table holds 360,000 or so clones, of which around 92% were seen once. Together, the top ten hold 1.7% of the sample.

The germline ends are 15 bases apart after V is trimmed by 3 bases and J by 6 bases. From cysteine to phenylalanine, the CDR3 is 16 amino acids long. Only the CDR3 DNA stays, 48 bases, in frame from base 1. Via the germline V gene (reference sequence), CDR1 is LNHDA and CDR2 SQIVND. Notes on this clone: The antigen it recognizes is unknown. No much larger clonotype is one base removed from it; base qualities were not supplied.

General study outcomes and caveats: How much clinical and demographic metadata was included differed by source and by participant, and the metadata was provided uncurated.

Participants in the prospective study were enrolled through a virtual design, were aged roughly 18 to 100 years, and lived in 24 United States geographic areas. In the prospective study, cohorts were assigned on the basis of participant-reported clinical history obtained from a screening survey and a study questionnaire. Recovered participants in ImmuneRACE Cohort 3 were defined as having two consecutive negative NP/OP PCR tests, clearance from a healthcare professional, or resolution of symptoms. In the prospective study, mobile phlebotomists collected whole blood, serum and a nasopharyngeal or oropharyngeal swab from each participant. Prospective study participants could optionally give additional blood draws and questionnaires over an approximately 2-month period. Before DNA extraction, prospective study blood samples were shipped either frozen or at room temperature.

This chain is built from TRBV19 and TRBJ1-6; a tentative D call is TRBD1 (5 bases match). The specimen was PBMCs or T cells enriched from blood (not recorded which). The source of this sequence is a woman aged 25 to 39 who had recovered from COVID-19. At the DNA level, the sequence is TGTGCCAGTAGTATGTTGCGGGGGACTACTAATTCACCCCTCCACTTT. Translated, this gives CASSMLRGTTNSPLHF.